This T cell receptor (beta chain) appears in the sequencing data of a study of patients and donors after allogeneic stem cell transplantation. Trimming at V came to 4 bases and at J to 2 bases, leaving 8 bases not matched to a gene. This CDR3 is built from 15 residues. The V gene's germline CDR1 is DFQATT and CDR2 SNEGSKA (reference sequence). TCRdb fed the RT-PCR reads into MiXCR, producing one record per CDR3 protein. The table records fewer than 500,000 distinct CDR3 sequences, approximately 16% of them present only once. Input material: blood, either unsorted or a sorted T cell fraction (not recorded which). This sequence was found in a human donor who was either an allogeneic HSCT recipient or a stem cell or donor lymphocyte infusion donor (not recorded which). It is not recorded whose cells these are; they may come from a transplant donor. V and J are TRBV20-1 and TRBJ1-3; 7 nucleotides match TRBD1. The CDR3 protein is CSATAPGGTGNTIYF. CDR3 nucleotide sequence: TGCAGTGCTACCGCCCCAGGGGGTACTGGAAACACCATATATTTT.